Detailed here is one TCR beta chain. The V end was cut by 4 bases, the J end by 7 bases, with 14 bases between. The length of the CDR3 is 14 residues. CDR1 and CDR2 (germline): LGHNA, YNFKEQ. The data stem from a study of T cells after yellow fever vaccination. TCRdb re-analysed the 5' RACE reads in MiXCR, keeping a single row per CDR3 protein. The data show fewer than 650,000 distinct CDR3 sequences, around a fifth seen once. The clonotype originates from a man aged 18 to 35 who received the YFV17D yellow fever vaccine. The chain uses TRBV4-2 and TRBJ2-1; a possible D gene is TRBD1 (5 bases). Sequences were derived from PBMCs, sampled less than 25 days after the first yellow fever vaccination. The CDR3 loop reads CASSLKGARNEQFF. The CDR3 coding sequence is TGTGCCAGCAGCCTCAAAGGGGCCCGAAATGAGCAGTTCTTC.